The entry below gives a single TCR beta chain sequence along with its context. Its antigen remains unknown. Germline-derived CDR1 and CDR2 are SNHLY and FYNNEI. Trimming removed 7 bases from V and 0 bases from J, with 9 bases in between. The CDR3 loop spans 13 amino acids. The data originate from a study of T-cell memory formation after mild COVID-19. Study-level findings and limits: Clones that contracted clustered mainly in CM and EM if CD4+ and in EMRA if CD8+.

TCRdb itself ran the 5' RACE reads through MiXCR, one entry per CDR3 protein. This sample has about 440,000 distinct CDR3 sequences, with approximately 20% found just once. The receptor comes from an adult woman who had mild COVID-19 (a few samples of this study predate the infection). Cell type and time point are not known. The gene calls are TRBV2 and TRBJ1-1; D uncertain. The source material was PBMCs or a T cell subset sorted from them (not recorded which). DNA for the CDR3: TGTGCCAGCACTGGAGGGATGAACACTGAAGCTTTCTTT. Translating gives CASTGGMNTEAFF.